These T cell receptor beta chains were read from a single sample in a study of T cells in localized non-small cell lung cancer. Data came from immunoSEQ multiplex PCR; TCRdb stores just in-frame clones and leaves some out. The repertoire holds around 41,000 clones, roughly 86% seen once, with about 2.5% in the top ten. This material consisted of peripheral blood, taken before any cancer treatment. All receptors come from a female donor at least 60 years old with stage I squamous cell lung carcinoma. Both conserved end residues are part of each CDR3. D genes are given only for firm matches. Size is omitted from some rows. Given values are once, few, many or a class for expanded clones.

J gene: TRBJ2-5; D gene: -; V gene: TRBV6-8; clone size: -; CDR3 DNA: TGTGCCAGCAGAGCTGCCCCTGCTCGCCATAAAGAGACCCAGTACTTC; CDR3 protein: CASRAAPARHKETQYF
J gene: TRBJ2-1; D gene: -; V gene: TRBV6-5; clone size: -; CDR3 DNA: TGTGCCAGCAGGGTGGGGGGGCCGAGTTCTGAGCAGTTCTTC; CDR3 protein: CASRVGGPSSEQFF
J gene: TRBJ1-2; D gene: -; V gene: TRBV7-6; clone size: -; CDR3 DNA: TGTGCCAGCAGCTTAGGGGCAAACTATGGCTACACCTTC; CDR3 protein: CASSLGANYGYTF
J gene: TRBJ1-2; D gene: -; V gene: TRBV7-2; clone size: -; CDR3 DNA: TGTGCCAGCAGCCGGTCTTTAAAGGCTTACATTAGCTACACCTTC; CDR3 protein: CASSRSLKAYISYTF
J gene: TRBJ1-5; D gene: -; V gene: TRBV15; clone size: few; CDR3 DNA: TGTGCCACCAGCAAGGACAGCCGGGGTAGCAATCAGCCCCAGCATTTT; CDR3 protein: CATSKDSRGSNQPQHF
J gene: TRBJ2-7; D gene: -; V gene: TRBV2; clone size: -; CDR3 DNA: TGTGCCAGCGAGGACGGGGGCGGGTTCTCCTACGAGCAGTACTTC; CDR3 protein: CASEDGGGFSYEQYF
J gene: TRBJ1-1; D gene: TRBD1; V gene: TRBV4-3; clone size: -; CDR3 DNA: TGCGCCAGCAGCCTGAGACAGGGTCACACTGAAGCTTTCTTT; CDR3 protein: CASSLRQGHTEAFF
J gene: TRBJ1-2; D gene: -; V gene: TRBV6-6; clone size: -; CDR3 DNA: TGTGCCAGCTGGGTACTGGAGGACCACTATGGCTACACCTTC; CDR3 protein: CASWVLEDHYGYTF
J gene: TRBJ2-2; D gene: -; V gene: TRBV19; clone size: -; CDR3 DNA: TGTGCCAGTAGTATATTAGTTTACACCGGGGAGCTGTTTTTT; CDR3 protein: CASSILVYTGELFF
J gene: TRBJ2-4; D gene: -; V gene: TRBV7-2; clone size: -; CDR3 DNA: TGTGCCAGCAGCGAAAGGTGGGCCAAAAACATTCAGTACTTC; CDR3 protein: CASSERWAKNIQYF
J gene: TRBJ2-1; D gene: -; V gene: TRBV5-1; clone size: -; CDR3 DNA: TGCGCCAGCAGCTCCTCACATAGCTCCTACAATGAGCAGTTCTTC; CDR3 protein: CASSSSHSSYNEQFF
J gene: TRBJ1-4; D gene: -; V gene: TRBV4-2; clone size: once; CDR3 DNA: TGTGCCAGCAGCCAAGAACAGGGCGATGAAAAACTGTTTTTT; CDR3 protein: CASSQEQGDEKLFF
J gene: TRBJ2-1; D gene: TRBD2; V gene: TRBV10-1; clone size: -; CDR3 DNA: TGCGCCAGCAGTGGGACTAGCGGATTCTCCTACAATGAGCAGTTCTTC; CDR3 protein: CASSGTSGFSYNEQFF
J gene: TRBJ2-3; D gene: TRBD2; V gene: TRBV7-3; clone size: -; CDR3 DNA: TGTGCCAGCAGCCGACAAGGACTAGGGAGCACAGATACGCAGTATTTT; CDR3 protein: CASSRQGLGSTDTQYF
J gene: TRBJ2-5; D gene: -; V gene: TRBV2; clone size: -; CDR3 DNA: TGTGCCAGCAGTGAATGGGCGCACGACCAAGAGACCCAGTACTTC; CDR3 protein: CASSEWAHDQETQYF
J gene: TRBJ2-2; D gene: TRBD1; V gene: TRBV7-7; clone size: -; CDR3 DNA: TGTGCTAGCAGCCGCGACAGGGGGAACACCGGGGAGCTGTTTTTT; CDR3 protein: CASSRDRGNTGELFF
J gene: TRBJ1-6; D gene: -; V gene: TRBV30; clone size: -; CDR3 DNA: TGTGCCTGGAGTGTATACAGGACGACCAATAATTCACCCCTCCACTTT; CDR3 protein: CAWSVYRTTNNSPLHF
J gene: TRBJ2-7; D gene: -; V gene: TRBV19; clone size: -; CDR3 DNA: TGTGCCAGTAGTATAGCTGGCAACGAGCAGTACTTC; CDR3 protein: CASSIAGNEQYF
J gene: TRBJ2-7; D gene: -; V gene: TRBV11-2; clone size: -; CDR3 DNA: TGTGCCAGCATAGGGGCCCCGGGAAAGTCCTACGAGCAGTACTTC; CDR3 protein: CASIGAPGKSYEQYF
J gene: TRBJ2-1; D gene: TRBD1; V gene: TRBV5-4; clone size: -; CDR3 DNA: TGTGCCAGCAGCCCGGGACAGGGGGCGCGCAATGAGCAGTTCTTC; CDR3 protein: CASSPGQGARNEQFF
J gene: TRBJ2-6; D gene: -; V gene: TRBV7-3; clone size: few; CDR3 DNA: TGTGCCAGCAGCCTAGGACAGAGCTCTGGGGCCAACGTCCTGACTTTC; CDR3 protein: CASSLGQSSGANVLTF
J gene: TRBJ2-3; D gene: -; V gene: TRBV29-1; clone size: -; CDR3 DNA: TGCAGCGTTCTCCCGGGAGCAGATACGCAGTATTTT; CDR3 protein: CSVLPGADTQYF
J gene: TRBJ2-1; D gene: -; V gene: TRBV19; clone size: -; CDR3 DNA: TGTGCCAGTATTGGGGTTGGCTACAATGAGCAGTTCTTC; CDR3 protein: CASIGVGYNEQFF
J gene: TRBJ1-1; D gene: TRBD1; V gene: TRBV11-2; clone size: -; CDR3 DNA: TGTGCCAGCAGCTCTAGGACAGGCCGGAACACTGAAGCTTTCTTT; CDR3 protein: CASSSRTGRNTEAFF
J gene: TRBJ2-6; D gene: -; V gene: TRBV2; clone size: -; CDR3 DNA: TGTGCCAGCAGTATTTCTGGGGCCAACGTCCTGACTTTC; CDR3 protein: CASSISGANVLTF
J gene: TRBJ2-7; D gene: TRBD2; V gene: TRBV2; clone size: -; CDR3 DNA: TGTGCCAGCAGCGACCAAGCGGGACCTGCGGCCGAGCAGTACTTC; CDR3 protein: CASSDQAGPAAEQYF
J gene: TRBJ2-5; D gene: TRBD1; V gene: TRBV7-3; clone size: -; CDR3 DNA: TGTGCCAGCAGTAAGGGACAGTCTGCGGAGACCCAGTACTTC; CDR3 protein: CASSKGQSAETQYF
J gene: TRBJ1-2; D gene: -; V gene: TRBV14; clone size: -; CDR3 DNA: TGTGCCAGCAGCGGACGGACTAGAGCCTATGGCTACACCTTC; CDR3 protein: CASSGRTRAYGYTF
J gene: TRBJ2-7; D gene: -; V gene: TRBV7-9; clone size: -; CDR3 DNA: TGTGCCAGCAGCGCCCACCTCGAGAACTACGAGCAGTACTTC; CDR3 protein: CASSAHLENYEQYF
J gene: TRBJ1-3; D gene: -; V gene: TRBV5-6; clone size: -; CDR3 DNA: TGTGCCAGCAGCTCAGGACCGGGAAACACCATATATTTT; CDR3 protein: CASSSGPGNTIYF
J gene: TRBJ2-7; D gene: -; V gene: TRBV5-5; clone size: few; CDR3 DNA: TGTGCCAGCAGCTTGAGCCCAGCGGCCTACGAGCAGTACTTC; CDR3 protein: CASSLSPAAYEQYF
J gene: TRBJ2-3; D gene: -; V gene: TRBV11-3; clone size: -; CDR3 DNA: TGTGCCAGCAGCCGGACAGCAGATACGCAGTATTTT; CDR3 protein: CASSRTADTQYF
J gene: TRBJ1-2; D gene: TRBD1; V gene: TRBV7-2; clone size: once; CDR3 DNA: TGTGCCAGCAGCTACCGGGACAGTAACTATGGCTACACCTTC; CDR3 protein: CASSYRDSNYGYTF
J gene: TRBJ2-5; D gene: TRBD2; V gene: TRBV5-4; clone size: few; CDR3 DNA: TGTGCCAGCAGCTTGACTAGCGCCCAAGAGACCCAGTACTTC; CDR3 protein: CASSLTSAQETQYF